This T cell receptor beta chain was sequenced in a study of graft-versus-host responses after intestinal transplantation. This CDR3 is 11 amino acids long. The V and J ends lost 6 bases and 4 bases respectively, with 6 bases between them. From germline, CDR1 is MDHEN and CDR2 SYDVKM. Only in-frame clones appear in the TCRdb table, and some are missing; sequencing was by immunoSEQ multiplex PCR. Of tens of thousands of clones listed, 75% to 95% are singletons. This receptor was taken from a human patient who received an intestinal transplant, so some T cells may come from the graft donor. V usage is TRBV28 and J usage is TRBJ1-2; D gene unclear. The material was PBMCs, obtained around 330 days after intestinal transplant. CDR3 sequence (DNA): TGTGCCAGCAGACGGGGCTATGGCTACACCTTC. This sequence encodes CASRRGYGYTF.